What follows are 23 T cell receptor beta chains derived from one specimen sequenced in a study of PD-L1 blockade in urothelial cancer. Sequencing was performed with immunoSEQ multiplex PCR; in TCRdb, only in-frame clones are kept and a portion is missing. Altogether 90,000 to 100,000 clones are present, around 90% being singletons, with the ten largest covering 1.6%. Time point here: pretreatment peripheral blood. The sequences come from PBMCs, collected around atezolizumab (anti-PD-L1) treatment. The receptors were gathered from a man in his sixties with urothelial cancer.

This chain connects TRBV5-4 to TRBJ2-3; a weak D match, TRBD2 (5 bases). Germline V CDR1 and CDR2: SGHNT, YYREEE (reference sequence). V was clipped by 1 base and J by 5 bases, with 8 bases between them. The CDR3 spans 13 residues. This CDR3 reads CASSLTAGDTQYF. CDR3 DNA sequence: TGTGCCAGCAGCTTGACGGCGGGAGATACGCAGTATTTT.

V gene TRBV10-1 combines with J gene TRBJ1-4; D is unresolved. The CDR3 spans 15 residues. V shed 0 bases and J shed 7 bases, with 12 bases lying between them. Germline CDR1 reads WNHNN; CDR2 reads SYGVQD (reference sequence). The CDR3 DNA is TGCGCCAGCAGTGAGTCGAAAGTCGGCGGTGAAAAACTGTTTTTT. Its protein is CASSESKVGGEKLFF.

This clone was detected only a few times. The V call is TRBV11-2, the J call TRBJ2-1, with 11 bases matching TRBD2. Germline loops: CDR1 SGHAT, CDR2 FQNNGV. The CDR3 is 15 amino acids. V gave up 3 bases and J gave up 10 bases; unmatched junction bases: 8. The chain's CDR3 is CASSFIAGGAVEQFF. The CDR3 DNA sequence: TGTGCCAGCAGCTTCATAGCGGGGGGGGCCGTAGAGCAGTTCTTC.

The chain recombines TRBV30 with TRBJ2-7, with D possibly being TRBD1 (6 bases). This CDR3 is built from 13 residues. Germline V gives CDR1 GTSNPN, CDR2 SVGIG (reference sequence). V shed 4 bases and J shed 6 bases, with 16 bases lying between them. The CDR3: CAWTGPPGAEQYF. DNA for the CDR3: TGTGCCTGGACGGGACCCCCAGGGGCCGAGCAGTACTTC. The complete variable domain, with remaining parts taken from reference TRBV30 and TRBJ2-7, reads SQTIHQWPATLVQPVGSPLSLECTVEGTSNPNLYWYRQAAGRGLQLLFYSVGIGQISSEVPQNLSASRPQDRQFILSSKKLLLSDSGFYLCAWTGPPGAEQYFGPGTRLTVT.

The chain has TRBV6-5 and TRBJ2-7; 9 nucleotides line up with TRBD1. With 6 bases clipped from V and 6 bases from J, the junction kept 6 bases outside the gene matches. The V gene's germline CDR1 is MNHEY and CDR2 SVGAGI. The CDR3 is made up of 13 amino acids. The CDR3 loop reads CASRRTGEGEQYF. The CDR3 DNA is TGTGCCAGCAGACGGACAGGGGAAGGCGAGCAGTACTTC.

This rearrangement joins TRBV27 to TRBJ2-1; TRBD1 aligns across 10 bases. This CDR3 comprises 15 residues. Germline values: CDR1 MNHEY, CDR2 SMNVEV (reference sequence). The trim removed 6 bases at V and 4 bases at J, leaving 6 bases unmatched. For the CDR3, the DNA is TGTGCCAGCAGGGCGGGGACAGGGGTTTACAATGAGCAGTTCTTC. Protein sequence: CASRAGTGVYNEQFF.

J is TRBJ2-3 and V is TRBV5-6; D is possibly TRBD1 (5 bases). V lost 4 bases and J lost 2, with 11 bases in between. Germline CDR1 and CDR2: SGHDT and YYEEEE. The CDR3 length is 14 residues. The CDR3 here is CASSQDILTDTQYF. The CDR3 DNA reads as TGTGCCAGCAGCCAGGACATTCTCACAGATACGCAGTATTTT.

This chain joins TRBV11-2 and TRBJ2-5, with TRBD1 identical over 8 bases. This CDR3 is 16 amino acids long. CDR1 and CDR2 (germline): SGHAT, FQNNGV. Unmatched junction bases numbered 8, after V lost 1 base and J lost 4 bases. The CDR3 sequence is CASSLGRDRLAETQYF. Written as DNA, the CDR3 is TGTGCCAGCAGCTTAGGCCGGGACAGGCTCGCAGAGACCCAGTACTTC. The whole variable domain, remainder taken from reference TRBV11-2 and TRBJ2-5, is EAGVAQSPRYKIIEKRQSVAFWCNPISGHATLYWYQQILGQGPKLLIQFQNNGVVDDSQLPKDRFSAERLKGVDSTLKIQPAKLEDSAVYLCASSLGRDRLAETQYFGPGTRLLVL.

This chain uses TRBV6-5 with TRBJ2-3; TRBD2 aligns across 10 bases. This CDR3 contains 16 residues. V trimming: 3 bases; J trimming: 6 bases; junction bases outside the gene matches: 9. In germline, CDR1 is MNHEY, CDR2 SVGAGI. This CDR3 is CASSYSQREGPDTQYF. CDR3 DNA: TGTGCCAGCAGTTATTCCCAGCGGGAGGGCCCGGATACGCAGTATTTT.

The rearrangement joins TRBV18 to TRBJ1-2, with 9 bases aligning to TRBD1. Losses at the gene ends were 3 bases for V and 4 bases for J; bases not matched to a gene: 3. In germline, CDR1 is KGHSH, CDR2 LQKENI. This CDR3 is built from 14 residues. The CDR3 protein is CASSPKGQGYGYTF. Written as DNA, the CDR3 is TGTGCCAGCTCACCCAAGGGACAGGGCTATGGCTACACCTTC.

In its sample, this clone was seen a few times. The chain has TRBV4-2 and TRBJ1-1, with 8 bases fitting TRBD1. J lost 2 bases, V lost 4 bases, and 6 bases had no gene match. Germline assignment: CDR1 LGHNA and CDR2 YNFKEQ. There are 15 residues in the CDR3. CDR3 sequence: CASSRITGGNTEAFF. The CDR3 coding sequence is TGTGCCAGCAGCCGAATTACAGGGGGAAACACTGAAGCTTTCTTT.

The CDR3 DNA reads TGTGCCAGCAGCTTATTCGTCAACCCCGCTGACAGGGGTACCGGCTACACCTTC. It codes for CASSLFVNPADRGTGYTF. The rearrangement joins TRBV7-2 to TRBJ1-2, with 8 bases identical to TRBD1. The length of the CDR3 is 18 residues. The trim removed 2 bases at V and 8 bases at J, leaving 19 bases unmatched. Germline V lookup: CDR1 SGHTA, CDR2 FQGNSA.

The chain joins TRBV9 to TRBJ2-3, with D uncertain. Trimming took off 3 bases at V and 6 bases at J, with 11 bases between the two ends. Germline CDR1 and CDR2: SGDLS and YYNGEE. The CDR3 consists of 13 residues. The DNA for the CDR3 is TGTGCCAGCAGCGACCCAGATTGGGATACGCAGTATTTT. This codes for CASSDPDWDTQYF.

The chain couples TRBV11-2 to TRBJ2-5; 8 positions agree with TRBD2. The CDR3 consists of 15 residues. Germline V lookup: CDR1 SGHAT, CDR2 FQNNGV. The V and J ends lost 5 bases and 4 bases, in that order; junction bases with no gene match: 9. CDR3 coding DNA: TGTGCCAGCAGCGCAACTTCGGGAGGGGCAGAGACCCAGTACTTC. It translates to CASSATSGGAETQYF.

The V gene is TRBV18, the J gene TRBJ2-1; the D gene is possibly TRBD2 (6 bases). Germline V gives CDR1 KGHSH, CDR2 LQKENI. V shed 1 base and J shed 1 base, with 11 bases lying between them. This CDR3 has 16 amino acids. CDR3 amino acids: CASSPRGLLSYNEQFF. The CDR3 region has the DNA TGTGCCAGCTCACCACGGGGACTGTTGTCCTACAATGAGCAGTTCTTC.

The gene calls are TRBV7-3 and TRBJ1-2; D perhaps matches TRBD1 (6 bases). Per germline, CDR1 SGHTA and CDR2 FQGTGA. V was clipped by 2 bases and J by 8 bases, with 21 bases between them. There are 16 residues in the CDR3. The CDR3 coding sequence is TGTGCCAGCAGCTTATATGCCCTGGGTCAGGGGAGCGGCTACACCTTC. Amino acid sequence: CASSLYALGQGSGYTF.

The V and J genes are TRBV25-1 and TRBJ1-2; weak D call: TRBD1 (6 bases). The CDR3 is 12 residues long. CDR1 is MGHDK, CDR2 SYGVNS, per germline. The V gene lost 8 bases and the J gene lost 7 bases, with 14 bases spanning the gap. Written as DNA, the CDR3 is TGTGCCAGCGGAGCAGGGGATGGTGGCTACACCTTC. Residues: CASGAGDGGYTF.

This chain joins TRBV6-6 and TRBJ2-7, with TRBD2 matching 7 bases. In germline, CDR1 is MNHNY, CDR2 SVGAGI (reference sequence). This CDR3 comprises 13 residues. Germline trimming cut 2 bases from V and 2 bases from J; bases unmatched to any gene: 0. The CDR3 coding sequence is TGTGCCAGCAGTTACGGACTAGCCTACGAGCAGTACTTC. This codes for CASSYGLAYEQYF.

The rearrangement joins TRBV6-6 to TRBJ2-2; D is perhaps TRBD2 (6 bases). The CDR3 consists of 15 residues. Germline loops: CDR1 MNHNY, CDR2 SVGAGI (reference sequence). The V end lost 0 bases, the J end lost 4 bases, and 9 bases lay between the germline ends. The CDR3 spells CASSYSRAGTGELFF. CDR3 in DNA: TGTGCCAGCAGTTACTCGAGAGCGGGCACCGGGGAGCTGTTTTTT.

The genes are TRBV7-9 and TRBJ1-4; TRBD1 is a possible D gene (6 bases). Germline loops: CDR1 SEHNR, CDR2 FQNEAQ (reference sequence). Trimming took 1 base from V and 8 from J, leaving 14 bases between them. The CDR3 loop spans 15 amino acids. The chain's CDR3 is CASSLDQGTAEKLFF. The CDR3 DNA reads TGTGCCAGCAGCTTAGATCAGGGGACCGCGGAAAAACTGTTTTTT.

The rearrangement joins TRBV30 to TRBJ1-3, with D uncertain. V was cut by 3 bases and J by 0 bases, with 12 bases left in between. CDR1 and CDR2 from the germline V gene are GTSNPN and SVGIG (reference sequence). The CDR3 length is 15 residues. CDR3 region: CAWSPLDSSGNTIYF. CDR3 DNA: TGTGCCTGGAGCCCACTAGACTCCTCTGGAAACACCATATATTTT.

This clone was seen more than once but under ten times. The genes are TRBV6-5 and TRBJ1-2, with D possibly being TRBD1 (5 bases). V lost 6 bases and J lost 6, with 14 bases in between. CDR3 length: 13 amino acids. Germline V gives CDR1 MNHEY, CDR2 SVGAGI. CDR3 in amino acids: CASSRGTADGYTF. CDR3 bases: TGTGCCAGCAGCCGCGGGACGGCTGATGGCTACACCTTC.

Concerning this clone itself: Additional DNA sequences in this sample encode the identical CDR3. This rearrangement joins TRBV7-2 to TRBJ2-7; possible D gene TRBD2, 5 bases. The CDR3 contains 12 residues. The ends were cut back, 2 bases at V and 4 bases at J, with 6 bases in the middle. The V gene's germline CDR1 is SGHTA and CDR2 FQGNSA. The CDR3 DNA reads as TGTGCCAGCAGCTTAACGGGATACGAGCAGTACTTC. It codes for CASSLTGYEQYF.